The table lists the clone carrying this T cell receptor beta chain with a few counts. Its antigen remains unknown. These data originate in a study of T cell repertoires in cytomegalovirus infection. At the level of the study: Recently described HLA-C-restricted plus well-studied HLA-B-restricted CMV epitopes were used. Signatures in public TCR beta sequences pointed to both CMV infection and matching HLA type. General study results and limits: Cumulative frequency (of public TCR beta family members) identified carriers of CMV plus the relevant HLA. The ex vivo response was dominated by HLA-C-restricted CMV-specific TCR beta clonotypes.

This CDR3 is built from 16 residues. V lost 3 bases and J lost 0; bases outside the gene matches: 1. From the reads, TCRdb called clonotypes with MiXCR, one entry per CDR3 protein. The data show a few hundred thousand distinct CDR3 sequences, with 25% to 35% seen just once and about a sixth held by the top ten. The rearrangement links TRBV12-3 or TRBV12-4 to TRBJ2-3, with 12 bases matching TRBD2. Here the sequenced sample was cultured PBMCs, taken from culture after CMV antigen stimulation. The sequence was obtained from a human donor in good health (CMV status not recorded). Some clones in this sample may be carry-over from other donors' samples. CDR3 loop: CASSFTSGRSTDTQYF. Written as DNA, the CDR3 is TGTGCCAGCAGTTTCACTAGCGGGAGGAGCACAGATACGCAGTATTTT.